This T cell receptor (beta chain) was sequenced in a study of cytomegalovirus exposure and HLA in healthy donors. Study-level results: What a later analysis showed was that several of the most significant clusters appeared linked to common viral pathogens. Through in vitro validation, a few CMV-associated chains were shown to be specific for CMV antigens. A few V segments could not be told apart, such as TRBV6-2 and TRBV6-3, and were left out.

The study sampled nominally healthy donors, though unrecorded immune exposures were likely. Concerning this clone: The antigen remains undetermined.

PCR involved 60 Vbeta and 13 Jbeta primers. The table came from immunoSEQ multiplex PCR; TCRdb's copy has only in-frame clones and leaves some out. Here the sample spans over 100,000 clones, about 74% being singletons. V shed 1 base and J shed 1 base, with 24 bases lying between them. Germline CDR1 reads SGHVS; CDR2 reads FNYEAQ. CDR3 length equals 20 residues. The chain uses TRBV7-6 and TRBJ2-3, with D perhaps matching TRBD2 (6 bases). Sequencing was carried out using PBMCs. The TCR was taken from a man in his forties or fifties in good health and CMV-seropositive. CDR3 in amino acids: CASSLEPPAIGGVGTDTQYF. Written as DNA, the CDR3 is TGTGCCAGCAGCTTAGAGCCGCCTGCGATAGGAGGGGTGGGCACAGATACGCAGTATTTT.